This is a list of T cell receptor beta chains from one sample in a study of cytomegalovirus exposure and HLA in healthy donors. The assay was immunoSEQ multiplex PCR, and TCRdb's table has in-frame clones only and misses some. The top ten clones hold more than 2% of a sample with more than 250,000 clones, 70% to 90% of them seen once. Sequenced material: PBMCs. The receptors were sampled from a woman in her late teens or twenties in good health and CMV-seronegative. Both conserved end residues are part of each CDR3. A D gene is named only where the DNA matches it firmly. Clone size is shown for a subset of rows, as once, few, many or a class of expanded clone.

NA | 12 | TRBJ1-2 | NA | TRBV25-1 | CASSVGGHGYTF | TGTGCCAGCAGTGTGGGGGGTCATGGCTACACCTTC
TRBD1 | 15 | TRBJ1-6 | NA | TRBV13 | CASRVQGERNSPLHF | TGTGCCAGCAGGGTACAGGGGGAAAGGAATTCACCCCTCCACTTT
TRBD1 | 15 | TRBJ2-1 | few | TRBV5-7 | CASSLEDRMPDEQFF | TGTGCCAGCAGCTTGGAGGACAGGATGCCGGATGAGCAGTTCTTC
TRBD1 | 15 | TRBJ2-5 | NA | TRBV2 | CASGDRGEPQETQYF | TGTGCCAGCGGCGACAGGGGGGAACCCCAAGAGACCCAGTACTTC
TRBD2 | 15 | TRBJ2-2 | NA | TRBV29-1 | CSVRSGGGNTGELFF | TGCAGCGTTCGCAGCGGGGGCGGGAACACCGGGGAGCTGTTTTTT
NA | 14 | TRBJ1-2 | NA | TRBV7-2 | CASSLSQGNSVYTF | TGTGCCAGCAGCTTATCGCAGGGGAATTCAGTCTACACCTTC
NA | 13 | TRBJ2-7 | NA | TRBV6-5 | CASRRRAFEEQYF | TGTGCCAGCAGACGGCGGGCATTTGAGGAGCAGTACTTC
NA | 15 | TRBJ1-1 | NA | TRBV29-1 | CSAVPPGQLNTEAFF | TGCAGCGCCGTTCCCCCCGGACAGCTGAACACTGAAGCTTTCTTT
NA | 20 | TRBJ2-1 | NA | TRBV9 | CASSVDLWGRLAKNYNEQFF | TGTGCCAGCAGCGTAGATTTGTGGGGGCGACTAGCCAAAAACTACAATGAGCAGTTCTTC
TRBD1 | 16 | TRBJ2-3 | NA | TRBV28 | CASSYPRDRGGDTQYF | TGTGCCAGCAGTTACCCCCGGGACAGGGGCGGCGATACGCAGTATTTT
NA | 16 | TRBJ2-2 | NA | TRBV18 | CASSPRQVQNTGELFF | TGTGCCAGCTCACCAAGACAGGTTCAGAACACCGGGGAGCTGTTTTTT
TRBD2 | 15 | TRBJ2-5 | NA | TRBV9 | CASSVGSGGLETQYF | TGTGCCAGCAGCGTAGGTAGCGGGGGGTTAGAGACCCAGTACTTC
NA | 15 | TRBJ2-1 | NA | TRBV2 | CASKDEGLGDNEQFF | TGTGCCAGCAAGGATGAAGGTCTAGGGGACAATGAGCAGTTCTTC
TRBD1 | 13 | TRBJ1-4 | NA | TRBV5-1 | CASSLGTGEKLFF | TGCGCCAGCAGCTTGGGGACAGGGGAAAAACTGTTTTTT
TRBD1 | 15 | TRBJ1-6 | NA | TRBV27 | CASSPDRGQGSPLHF | TGTGCCAGCAGTCCGGACAGGGGGCAGGGTTCACCCCTCCACTTT
NA | 15 | TRBJ1-4 | once | TRBV16 | CASSQVGADNEKLFF | TGTGCCAGCAGCCAGGTGGGGGCCGATAATGAAAAACTGTTTTTT
NA | 16 | TRBJ2-3 | NA | TRBV7-9 | CASSPRLGRTTDTQYF | TGTGCCAGCAGCCCCAGACTAGGGAGAACCACAGATACGCAGTATTTT
NA | 15 | TRBJ2-7 | NA | TRBV4-1 | CASSQVMARGDEQYF | TGCGCCAGCAGCCAAGTTATGGCCAGGGGGGACGAGCAGTACTTC
TRBD2 | 17 | TRBJ2-1 | NA | TRBV10-1 | CASSAGTSGGGNNEQFF | TGCGCCAGCAGTGCCGGGACTAGCGGGGGGGGGAACAATGAGCAGTTCTTC
TRBD1 | 17 | TRBJ1-1 | NA | TRBV14 | CASSLSRPGQGALSAFF | TGTGCCAGCAGCCTGAGTCGTCCGGGACAGGGGGCCCTGTCGGCTTTCTTT
TRBD1 | 18 | TRBJ1-2 | NA | TRBV4-1 | CASSQDVQGARSFYGYTF | TGCGCCAGCAGCCAAGATGTACAGGGGGCGCGAAGTTTCTATGGCTACACCTTC
TRBD1 | 19 | TRBJ1-5 | NA | TRBV9 | CASSASRDRGIAGNQPQHF | TGTGCCAGCAGCGCCTCCCGGGACAGGGGGATTGCGGGCAATCAGCCCCAGCATTTT
NA | 16 | TRBJ2-1 | NA | TRBV13 | CASSLMAGTLYNEQFF | TGTGCCAGCAGCCTCATGGCGGGGACCCTCTACAATGAGCAGTTCTTC
NA | 17 | TRBJ1-6 | NA | TRBV27 | CASSLFNSGVPNSPLHF | TGTGCCAGCAGTTTATTTAATTCGGGGGTCCCTAATTCACCCCTCCACTTT
TRBD1 | 13 | TRBJ2-5 | NA | TRBV19 | CASSIDHRGPQYF | TGTGCCAGTAGTATAGATCACAGGGGGCCCCAGTACTTC
TRBD1 | 14 | TRBJ1-1 | NA | TRBV5-1 | CASSFSTGGTEAFF | TGCGCCAGCAGCTTTAGTACAGGGGGCACTGAAGCTTTCTTT
TRBD1 | 15 | TRBJ1-1 | once | TRBV27 | CASSSGTGVNTEAFF | TGTGCCAGCAGTTCGGGGACAGGGGTGAACACTGAAGCTTTCTTT
NA | 19 | TRBJ2-3 | NA | TRBV21-1 | CASSKEGGGRGVSTDTQYF | TGTGCCAGCAGCAAAGAGGGTGGTGGCAGGGGGGTTAGCACAGATACGCAGTATTTT
TRBD1 | 15 | TRBJ1-6 | NA | TRBV7-3 | CASSLTGTEGSPLHF | TGTGCCAGCAGCTTAACAGGGACAGAAGGATCACCCCTCCACTTT
TRBD2 | 16 | TRBJ2-5 | NA | TRBV2 | CASSEGLAGGQETQYF | TGTGCCAGCAGTGAAGGACTAGCGGGGGGACAAGAGACCCAGTACTTC
TRBD1 | 18 | TRBJ1-1 | NA | TRBV11-2 | CASSLSSPTGSLNTEAFF | TGTGCCAGCAGCTTGAGTTCCCCGACAGGGTCCCTAAACACTGAAGCTTTCTTT
NA | 19 | TRBJ1-6 | NA | TRBV4-2 | CASSLRGDAVSSYNSPLHF | TGTGCCAGCAGCCTAAGGGGTGACGCTGTCAGCTCCTATAATTCACCCCTCCACTTT
TRBD2 | 14 | TRBJ2-3 | NA | TRBV14 | CASSVAGATDTQYF | TGTGCCAGCAGTGTAGCGGGGGCTACAGATACGCAGTATTTT
TRBD2 | 18 | TRBJ2-3 | NA | TRBV9 | CASSVVGLAGGNTDTQYF | TGTGCCAGCAGCGTAGTTGGTCTAGCGGGGGGTAACACAGATACGCAGTATTTT
NA | 12 | TRBJ2-1 | NA | TRBV19 | CASSIGGVEQFF | TGTGCCAGTAGTATAGGAGGAGTTGAGCAGTTCTTC
NA | 14 | TRBJ1-2 | NA | TRBV27 | CASRMDSLWNGYTF | TGTGCCAGCAGAATGGACAGTCTTTGGAATGGCTACACCTTC
TRBD1 | 14 | TRBJ1-5 | NA | TRBV25-1 | CASSGQGYNQPQHF | TGTGCCAGCTCCGGACAGGGGTATAATCAGCCCCAGCATTTT
TRBD2 | 15 | TRBJ2-3 | NA | TRBV6-4 | CASSDKAGGTDTQYF | TGTGCCAGCAGTGACAAAGCGGGGGGGACAGATACGCAGTATTTT
TRBD2 | 17 | TRBJ2-1 | NA | TRBV2 | CASSVSLLAGVNNEQFF | TGTGCCAGCAGTGTCTCCTTACTAGCGGGGGTCAACAATGAGCAGTTCTTC
NA | 15 | TRBJ1-2 | NA | TRBV2 | CASRQGGGSYQGYTF | TGTGCCAGCAGACAAGGGGGGGGCTCTTATCAGGGCTACACCTTC
TRBD1 | 14 | TRBJ2-5 | NA | TRBV30 | CAWSQGDGQETQYF | TGTGCCTGGTCGCAGGGGGATGGACAAGAGACCCAGTACTTC
NA | 13 | TRBJ1-2 | NA | TRBV6-5 | CASSTGMEYGYTF | TGTGCCAGCAGTACAGGGATGGAGTATGGCTACACCTTC
TRBD1 | 14 | TRBJ1-1 | NA | TRBV9 | CASSHFDREVEAFF | TGTGCCAGCAGTCATTTTGACAGGGAGGTTGAAGCTTTCTTT
NA | 13 | TRBJ2-1 | NA | TRBV6-4 | CASSDSSNNEQFF | TGTGCCAGCAGTGACTCGAGTAACAATGAGCAGTTCTTC
NA | 13 | TRBJ1-2 | NA | TRBV7-9 | CASSSQGWNGYTF | TGTGCCAGCAGCTCGCAGGGGTGGAATGGCTACACCTTC
NA | 14 | TRBJ2-3 | NA | TRBV9 | CASSVTSSTDTQYF | TGTGCCAGCAGCGTGACTAGTTCCACAGATACGCAGTATTTT
NA | 15 | TRBJ1-4 | NA | TRBV18 | CASSLRQLPNEKLFF | TGTGCCAGCTCCCTGAGACAGTTACCTAATGAAAAACTGTTTTTT
TRBD2 | 16 | TRBJ2-2 | NA | TRBV9 | CASSGGLAGGPGELFF | TGTGCCAGCAGCGGGGGACTAGCGGGGGGGCCCGGGGAGCTGTTTTTT
TRBD2 | 14 | TRBJ2-1 | NA | TRBV7-9 | CASSHGTTFNEQFF | TGTGCCAGCAGCCACGGGACTACATTCAATGAGCAGTTCTTC
TRBD2 | 13 | TRBJ2-1 | NA | TRBV6-5 | CASRTSGGNEQFF | TGTGCCAGCAGGACTAGCGGGGGCAATGAGCAGTTCTTC
NA | 12 | TRBJ2-1 | NA | TRBV7-6 | CASSVGTLEQFF | TGTGCCAGCAGCGTCGGGACTCTTGAGCAGTTCTTC
NA | 15 | TRBJ1-6 | NA | TRBV18 | CASSPGQRDNSPLHF | TGTGCCAGCTCACCCGGACAGAGAGACAATTCACCCCTCCACTTT